This T cell receptor beta chain was sequenced during a study of response to subunit inactivated influenza vaccine. From the RT-PCR reads, TCRdb called clonotypes with MiXCR, one entry per CDR3 protein. The sample has about 780,000 distinct CDR3 sequences, approximately 17% seen once; the top ten hold roughly 11%. Trimming removed 1 base from V and 5 bases from J; junction bases left unmatched: 7. The CDR3 spans 15 residues. Germline CDR1 reads LGHNA; CDR2 reads YNFKEQ. The sample in question was PBMCs from blood, obtained around 5 days after vaccination. The chain joins TRBV4-2 to TRBJ1-2; 7 bases are a match to TRBD1. This sequence was found in a man in his forties or fifties who received an inactivated influenza vaccine. DNA of the CDR3: TGTGCCAGCAGCCAAGTAGCCGCAGGGGGATATGGCTACACCTTC. Its protein is CASSQVAAGGYGYTF.